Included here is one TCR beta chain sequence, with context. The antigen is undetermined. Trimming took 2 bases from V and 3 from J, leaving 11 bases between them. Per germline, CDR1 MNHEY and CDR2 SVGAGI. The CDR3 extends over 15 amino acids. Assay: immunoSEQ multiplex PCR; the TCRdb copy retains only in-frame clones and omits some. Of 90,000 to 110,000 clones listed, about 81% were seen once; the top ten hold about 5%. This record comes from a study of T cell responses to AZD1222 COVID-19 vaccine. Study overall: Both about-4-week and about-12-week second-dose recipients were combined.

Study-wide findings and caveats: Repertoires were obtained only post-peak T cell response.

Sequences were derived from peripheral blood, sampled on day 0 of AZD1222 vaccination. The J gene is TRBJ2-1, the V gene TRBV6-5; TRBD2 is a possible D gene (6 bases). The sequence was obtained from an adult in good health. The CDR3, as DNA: TGTGCCAGCAGTTACAGCCCAGCGGGCTACAATGAGCAGTTCTTC. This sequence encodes CASSYSPAGYNEQFF.